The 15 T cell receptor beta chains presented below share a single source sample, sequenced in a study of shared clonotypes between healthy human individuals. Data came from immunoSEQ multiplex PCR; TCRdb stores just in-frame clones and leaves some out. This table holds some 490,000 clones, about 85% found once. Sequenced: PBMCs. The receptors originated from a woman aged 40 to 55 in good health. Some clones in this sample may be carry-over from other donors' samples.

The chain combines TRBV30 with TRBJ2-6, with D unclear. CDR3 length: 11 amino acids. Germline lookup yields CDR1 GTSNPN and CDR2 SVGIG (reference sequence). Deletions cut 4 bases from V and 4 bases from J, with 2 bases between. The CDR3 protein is CAWTGANVLTF. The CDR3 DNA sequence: TGTGCCTGGACCGGGGCCAACGTCCTGACTTTC.

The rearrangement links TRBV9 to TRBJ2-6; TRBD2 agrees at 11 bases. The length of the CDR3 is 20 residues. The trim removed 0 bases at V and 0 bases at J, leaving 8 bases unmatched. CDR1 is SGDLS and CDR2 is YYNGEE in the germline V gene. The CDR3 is CASSVGGGLAGRSGANVLTF. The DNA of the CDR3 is TGTGCCAGCAGCGTAGGCGGAGGACTAGCGGGCCGCTCTGGGGCCAACGTCCTGACTTTC.

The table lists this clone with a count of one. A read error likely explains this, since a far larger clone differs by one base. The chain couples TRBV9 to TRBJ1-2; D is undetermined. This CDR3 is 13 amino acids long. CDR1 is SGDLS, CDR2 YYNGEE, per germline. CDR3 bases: TGTGCCAGCAGCGTTTCCGGGAACTATGGCTACATCTTC. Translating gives CASSVSGNYGYIF.

CDR3 coding DNA: TGTGCCAGCAGCTTAGCTGACAGCTACGAGCAGTACTTC. Its protein is CASSLADSYEQYF. The chain has TRBV7-8 and TRBJ2-7; a possible D gene is TRBD1 (5 bases). The germline V and J ends were trimmed by 0 bases and 3 bases, with 6 bases remaining between them. The germline CDR1 and CDR2 sequences are SGHVS and FQNEAQ. CDR3 length: 13 amino acids. The variable domain in full, completed from reference TRBV7-8 and TRBJ2-7, reads GAGVSQSPRYKVAKRGQDVALRCDPISGHVSLFWYQQALGQGPEFLTYFQNEAQLDKSGLPSDRFFAERPEGSVSTLKIQRTQQEDSAVYLCASSLADSYEQYFGPGTRLTVT.

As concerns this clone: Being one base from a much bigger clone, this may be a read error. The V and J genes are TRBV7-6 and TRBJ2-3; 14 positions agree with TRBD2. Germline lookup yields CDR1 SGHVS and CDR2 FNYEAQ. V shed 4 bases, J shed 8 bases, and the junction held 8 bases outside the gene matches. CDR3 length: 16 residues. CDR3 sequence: CASSSGLAGVAGTQYF. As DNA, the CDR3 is TGTGCCAGCAGCTCGGGACTAGCGGGAGTGGCAGGTACGCAGTATTTT. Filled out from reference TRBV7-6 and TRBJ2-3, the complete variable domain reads GAGVSQSPRYKVTKRGQDVALRCDPISGHVSLYWYRQALGQGPEFLTYFNYEAQQDKSGLPNDRFSAERPEGSISTLTIQRTEQRDSAMYRCASSSGLAGVAGTQYFGPGTRLTVL.

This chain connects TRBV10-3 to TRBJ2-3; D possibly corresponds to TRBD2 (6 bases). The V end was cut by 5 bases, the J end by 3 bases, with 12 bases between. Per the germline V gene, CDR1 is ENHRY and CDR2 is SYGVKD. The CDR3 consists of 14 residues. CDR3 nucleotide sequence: TGTGCCATCAGTCCCGGGAGTAGAACAGATACGCAGTATTTT. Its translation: CAISPGSRTDTQYF.

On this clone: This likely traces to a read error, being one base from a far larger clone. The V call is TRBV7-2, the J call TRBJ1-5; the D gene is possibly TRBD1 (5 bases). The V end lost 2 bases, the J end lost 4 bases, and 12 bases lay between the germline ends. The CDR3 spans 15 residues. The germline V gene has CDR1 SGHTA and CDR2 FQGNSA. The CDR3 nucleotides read TGTGCCAGCAGCTTATGGGTCAGGGAAAATCAGCCCCAGCATTTT. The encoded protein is CASSLWVRENQPQHF.

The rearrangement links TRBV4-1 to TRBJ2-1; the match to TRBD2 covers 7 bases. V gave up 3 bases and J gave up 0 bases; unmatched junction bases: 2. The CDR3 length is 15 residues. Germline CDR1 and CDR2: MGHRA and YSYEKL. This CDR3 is CASSHGGSSYNEQFF. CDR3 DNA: TGCGCCAGCAGCCACGGGGGGAGCTCCTACAATGAGCAGTTCTTC.

The CDR3: CASSSIPTEAFF. In DNA form, the CDR3 reads TGTGCCAGCAGCTCTATCCCCACTGAAGCTTTCTTT. V usage is TRBV7-9 and J usage is TRBJ1-1; no reliable D call. The ends were cut back, 4 bases at V and 4 bases at J, with 7 bases in the middle. Germline-derived CDR1 and CDR2 are SEHNR and FQNEAQ (reference sequence). CDR3 length: 12 residues.

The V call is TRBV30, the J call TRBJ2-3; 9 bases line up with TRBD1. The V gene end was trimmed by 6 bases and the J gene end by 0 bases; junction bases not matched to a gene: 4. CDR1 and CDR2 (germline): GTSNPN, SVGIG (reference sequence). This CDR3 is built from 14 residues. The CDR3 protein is CACPDRGSTDTQYF. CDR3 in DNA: TGTGCCTGCCCGGACAGGGGAAGCACAGATACGCAGTATTTT.

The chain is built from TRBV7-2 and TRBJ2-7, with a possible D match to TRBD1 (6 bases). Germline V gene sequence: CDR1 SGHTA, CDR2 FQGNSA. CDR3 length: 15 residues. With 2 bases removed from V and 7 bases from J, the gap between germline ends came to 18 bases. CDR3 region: CASSLPGTTSREQYF. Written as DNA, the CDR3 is TGTGCCAGCAGCTTACCCGGGACAACCAGCCGGGAGCAGTACTTC.

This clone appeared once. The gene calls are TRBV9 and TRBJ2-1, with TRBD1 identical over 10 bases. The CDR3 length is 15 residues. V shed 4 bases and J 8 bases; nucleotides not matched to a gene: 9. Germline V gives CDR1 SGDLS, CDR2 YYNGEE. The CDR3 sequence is CASSSRQGARDEQFF. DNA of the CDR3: TGTGCCAGCAGCTCGAGACAGGGGGCGCGAGATGAGCAGTTCTTC.

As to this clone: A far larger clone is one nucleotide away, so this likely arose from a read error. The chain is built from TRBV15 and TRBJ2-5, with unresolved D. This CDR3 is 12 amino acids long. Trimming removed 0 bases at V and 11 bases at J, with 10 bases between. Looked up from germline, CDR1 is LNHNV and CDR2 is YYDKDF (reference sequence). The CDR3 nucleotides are TGTGCCACCAGCAGAGATGAGGAAGAGCAGTACTTC. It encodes CATSRDEEEQYF.

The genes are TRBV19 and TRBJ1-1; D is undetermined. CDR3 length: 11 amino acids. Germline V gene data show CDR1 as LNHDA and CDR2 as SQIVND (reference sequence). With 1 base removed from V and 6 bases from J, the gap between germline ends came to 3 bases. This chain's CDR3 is CASSIGAEAFF. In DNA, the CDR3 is TGTGCCAGTAGTATAGGTGCTGAAGCTTTCTTT.

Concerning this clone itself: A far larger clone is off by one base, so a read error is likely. CDR3 nucleotide sequence: TGTGCCATCAGTGAGTCCAGTCGCTACTACGAGCAGCACTTC. Amino acid sequence: CAISESSRYYEQHF. The chain uses TRBV10-3 and TRBJ2-7; D is unclear. There are 14 residues in the CDR3. The V gene's germline CDR1 is ENHRY and CDR2 SYGVKD.